This T cell receptor beta chain stems from a study of T cells after somatic rescue of genetic block. Assay used: immunoSEQ multiplex PCR; TCRdb lists only in-frame clones, some missing. The sample yields 80,000 to 100,000 clones, around 89% seen once. The CDR3 loop spans 12 amino acids. V dropped 6 bases and J dropped 11; count of bases not matched to a gene: 8. Germline lookup yields CDR1 MDHEN and CDR2 SYDVKM. The sequencing input was peripheral blood mononuclear cells (PBMCs). This receptor was identified in a young woman. This chain connects TRBV28 to TRBJ1-1, with 8 bases fitting TRBD1. In DNA form, the CDR3 reads TGTGCCAGCAGGACATTGACAGGGGCGGCTTTCTTT. It yields the protein CASRTLTGAAFF.